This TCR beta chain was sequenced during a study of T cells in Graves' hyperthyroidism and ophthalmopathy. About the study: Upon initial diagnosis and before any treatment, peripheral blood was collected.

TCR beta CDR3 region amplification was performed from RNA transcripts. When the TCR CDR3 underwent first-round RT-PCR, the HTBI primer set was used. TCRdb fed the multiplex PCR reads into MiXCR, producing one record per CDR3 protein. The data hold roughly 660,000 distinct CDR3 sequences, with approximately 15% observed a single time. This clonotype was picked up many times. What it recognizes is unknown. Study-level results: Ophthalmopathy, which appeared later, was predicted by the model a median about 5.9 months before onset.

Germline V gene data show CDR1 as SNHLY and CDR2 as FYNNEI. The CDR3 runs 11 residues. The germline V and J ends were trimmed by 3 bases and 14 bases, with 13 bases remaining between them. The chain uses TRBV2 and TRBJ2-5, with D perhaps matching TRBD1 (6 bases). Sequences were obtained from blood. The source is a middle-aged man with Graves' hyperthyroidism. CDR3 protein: CASSDGAGVYF. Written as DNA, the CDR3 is TGTGCCAGCAGTGATGGGGCAGGGGTCTACTTC.